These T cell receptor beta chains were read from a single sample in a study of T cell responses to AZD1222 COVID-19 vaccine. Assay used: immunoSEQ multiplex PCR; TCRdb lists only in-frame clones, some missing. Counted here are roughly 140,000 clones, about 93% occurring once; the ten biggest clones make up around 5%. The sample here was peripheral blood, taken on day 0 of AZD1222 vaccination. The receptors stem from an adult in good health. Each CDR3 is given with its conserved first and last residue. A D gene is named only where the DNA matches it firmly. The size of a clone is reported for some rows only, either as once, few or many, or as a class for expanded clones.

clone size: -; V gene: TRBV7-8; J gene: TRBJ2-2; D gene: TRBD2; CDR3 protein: CASIAAGRTGELFF; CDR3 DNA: TGTGCCAGCATCGCAGCGGGGAGGACCGGGGAGCTGTTTTTT
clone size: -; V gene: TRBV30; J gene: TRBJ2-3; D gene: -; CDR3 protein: CAWSVQDTQYF; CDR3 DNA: TGTGCCTGGAGTGTACAAGATACGCAGTATTTT
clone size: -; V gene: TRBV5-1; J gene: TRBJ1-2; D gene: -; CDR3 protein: CASSLVGSGYTF; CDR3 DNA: TGCGCCAGCAGCTTGGTAGGGTCTGGCTACACCTTC
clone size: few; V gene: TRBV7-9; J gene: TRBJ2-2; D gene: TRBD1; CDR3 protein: CASSYGTDFNTGELFF; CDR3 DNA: TGTGCCAGCAGCTATGGGACAGATTTTAACACCGGGGAGCTGTTTTTT
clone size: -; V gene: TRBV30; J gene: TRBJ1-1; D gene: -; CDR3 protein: CAWNRKATEAFF; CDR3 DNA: TGTGCCTGGAACAGGAAGGCCACTGAAGCTTTCTTT
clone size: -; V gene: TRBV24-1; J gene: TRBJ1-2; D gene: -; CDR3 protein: CATSVADSWGYTF; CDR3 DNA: TGTGCCACCAGTGTGGCCGACTCCTGGGGCTACACCTTC
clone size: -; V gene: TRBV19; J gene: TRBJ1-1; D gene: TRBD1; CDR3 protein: CASTLTRDRVPDTEAFF; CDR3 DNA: TGTGCCAGTACCTTAACCCGGGACAGGGTGCCCGACACTGAAGCTTTCTTT
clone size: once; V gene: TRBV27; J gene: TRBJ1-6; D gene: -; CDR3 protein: CASSSLSYNSPLHF; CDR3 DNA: TGTGCCAGCAGTTCCCTCTCCTATAATTCACCCCTCCACTTT
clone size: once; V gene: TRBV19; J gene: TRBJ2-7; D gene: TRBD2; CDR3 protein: CASSTKRGSSYEQYF; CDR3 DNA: TGTGCCAGTAGTACGAAGCGGGGGAGCTCCTACGAGCAGTACTTC
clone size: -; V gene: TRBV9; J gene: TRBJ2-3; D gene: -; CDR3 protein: CASSVAGTGGTDTQYF; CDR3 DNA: TGTGCCAGCAGCGTAGCTGGGACCGGCGGCACAGATACGCAGTATTTT